The clone carrying this T cell receptor (beta chain) showed up just once. Its target is unknown. The data originate from a study of identifying expanded T cells in peripheral blood. Study findings and constraints: Differentially abundant clones: around 1.2 between replicates, around 16 at approximately 14 days, 19 at four. Across healthy donors, higher total template counts meant significantly greater roughly 2-week count variance.

With 2 bases removed from V and 4 bases from J, the gap between germline ends came to 11 bases. The CDR3 length is 14 residues. Germline lookup yields CDR1 MNHNY and CDR2 SVGAGI (reference sequence). Some clones are missing from TCRdb's copy, which holds only in-frame ones; the method was immunoSEQ multiplex PCR. The top ten clones hold roughly 5% of a sample with approximately 63,000 clones, over 75% of them seen once. Healthy donors had no documented immune events, such as infections, while sampled. This rearrangement joins TRBV6-6 to TRBJ1-1; TRBD1 is a possible D gene (6 bases). The source is a person aged 18-70 years in good health. The sample comprised blood. The CDR3 is CASSYAGGGTEAFF. The DNA for the CDR3 is TGTGCCAGCAGTTACGCGGGGGGCGGCACTGAAGCTTTCTTT.